This record concerns one T cell receptor beta chain sequence. This sample stems from a study of blood T cell repertoires in COVID-19. The data were produced by immunoSEQ multiplex PCR, yet TCRdb's version contains in-frame clones alone and is incomplete. The sample has about 440,000 clones; 70% to 90% are singletons. This TCR was recovered from a woman aged 18-30 years with acute COVID-19. Sequenced sample: PBMCs or T cells enriched from blood (not recorded which).

The CDR3 here is CAWRVQQRQETQYF. Written as DNA, the CDR3 is TGTGCCTGGAGAGTACAACAGAGACAAGAGACCCAGTACTTC. The rearrangement joins TRBV30 to TRBJ2-5; D is undetermined. Deletions cut 3 bases from V and 2 bases from J, with 13 bases between. Germline loops: CDR1 GTSNPN, CDR2 SVGIG (reference sequence). This CDR3 region has 14 residues.